This T cell receptor beta chain derives from a study of blood T cells in healthy people across ages. Study-level points and caveats: Long-lived and aged donors differed, with more naive CD4+ cells and higher diversity in the long-lived. Unsorted PBMCs blocked a conclusive comparison of naive and antigen-experienced cells.

A second PCR of roughly 7 to 11 cycles used a sample-barcoded 5' primer and a J-beta primer mix. Sequencing of every sample gave 3 million or more CDR3-containing paired-end reads. TCRdb re-analysed the 5' RACE reads in MiXCR, keeping a single row per CDR3 protein. This sample has roughly 680,000 distinct CDR3 sequences, with 45% to 60% found just once. Germline V gene lookup returns CDR1 SEHNR and CDR2 FQNEAQ (reference sequence). CDR3 length equals 11 residues. The V gene lost 7 bases and the J gene lost 10 bases, with 11 bases spanning the gap. Sample donors were healthy Caucasian individuals that came from Russia, aged roughly 6 to 90. Comment on this clonotype: Antigen specificity is unknown.

The specimen was blood. The chain has TRBV7-9 and TRBJ2-1; D call uncertain. The sequence was obtained from a woman at least 80 years old in good health. The CDR3, as DNA: TGTGCCAGCATACGGGCTGAGGAGCAGTTCTTC. This sequence encodes CASIRAEEQFF.